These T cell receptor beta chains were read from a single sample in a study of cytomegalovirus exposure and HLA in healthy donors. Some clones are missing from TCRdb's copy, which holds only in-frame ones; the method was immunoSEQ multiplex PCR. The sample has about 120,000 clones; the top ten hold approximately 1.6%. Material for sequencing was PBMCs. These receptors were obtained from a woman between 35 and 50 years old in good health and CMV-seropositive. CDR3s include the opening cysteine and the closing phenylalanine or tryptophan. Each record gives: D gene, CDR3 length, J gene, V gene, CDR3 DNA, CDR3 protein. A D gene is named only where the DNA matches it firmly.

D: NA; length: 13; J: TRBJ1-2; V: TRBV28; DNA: TGTGCCAGCAGGTCGGGGGGAGGTGATGGCTACACCTTC; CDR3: CASRSGGGDGYTF
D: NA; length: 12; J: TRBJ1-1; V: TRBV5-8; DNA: TGTGCCAGCAGCTTCGGGGGAACTGAAGCTTTCTTT; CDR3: CASSFGGTEAFF
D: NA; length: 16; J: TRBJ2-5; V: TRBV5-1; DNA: TGCGCCAGCAGCTTGGGCGGCCAGACTAGGAGGGAGACCCAGTACTTC; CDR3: CASSLGGQTRRETQYF
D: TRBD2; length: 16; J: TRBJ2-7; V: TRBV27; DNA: TGTGCCAGCAGTTTTAAAGCGGGAGGTGAAGGCTACGAGCAGTACTTC; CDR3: CASSFKAGGEGYEQYF
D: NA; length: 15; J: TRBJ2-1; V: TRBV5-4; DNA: TGTGCCAGCAGTTCCGGGACTGTTACCTACAATGAGCAGTTCTTC; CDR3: CASSSGTVTYNEQFF
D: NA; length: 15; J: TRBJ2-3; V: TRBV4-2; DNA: TGTGCCAGCAGCTACAGTCCGCTAAACACAGATACGCAGTATTTT; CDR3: CASSYSPLNTDTQYF
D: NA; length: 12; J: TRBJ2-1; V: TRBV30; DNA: TGTGCCTGGAGTGTACTAGGGAATGTACTCTTCTTC; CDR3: CAWSVLGNVLFF
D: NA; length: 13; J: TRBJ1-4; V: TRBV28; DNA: TGTGCCAGCAGTCCCTCCCCGGGGGGAAAACTGTTTTTT; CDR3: CASSPSPGGKLFF
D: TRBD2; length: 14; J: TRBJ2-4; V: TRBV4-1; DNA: TGCGCCAGCAGTCAAGATTTAGCGGGGGACATTCAGTACTTC; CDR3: CASSQDLAGDIQYF
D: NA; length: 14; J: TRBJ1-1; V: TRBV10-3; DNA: TGTGCCATCAGTGAGTCGGGGGGGAACACTGAAGCTTTCTTT; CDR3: CAISESGGNTEAFF
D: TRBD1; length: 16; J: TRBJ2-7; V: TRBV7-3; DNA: TGTGCCAGCAGTGCAATCGGGACAGGGGCGAGGAACGAGCAGTACTTC; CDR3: CASSAIGTGARNEQYF
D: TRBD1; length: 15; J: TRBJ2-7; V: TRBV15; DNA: TGTGCCACCAGCTTTCGAGGACAGGGGAAAAACGAGCAGTACTTC; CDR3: CATSFRGQGKNEQYF
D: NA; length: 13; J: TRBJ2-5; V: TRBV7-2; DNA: TGTGCCAGCAGCTTAGGCGGGCGAGAGACCCAGTACTTC; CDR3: CASSLGGRETQYF
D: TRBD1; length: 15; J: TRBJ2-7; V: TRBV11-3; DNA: TGTGCCAGCAGCCCCGGGACAGGGGCAACCTACGAGCAGTACTTC; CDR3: CASSPGTGATYEQYF
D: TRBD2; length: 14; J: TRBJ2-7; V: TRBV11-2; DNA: TGTGCCAGCAGCCTAGCGGGTATGAGCTACGAGCAGTACTTC; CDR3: CASSLAGMSYEQYF
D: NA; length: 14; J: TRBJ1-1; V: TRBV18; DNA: TGTGCCAGCTCACTTTCGACAGTGAACACTGAAGCTTTCTTT; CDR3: CASSLSTVNTEAFF
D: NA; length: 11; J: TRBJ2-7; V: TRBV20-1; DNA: TGCAGTGCTAGAGATAACTACGAGCAGTACTTC; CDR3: CSARDNYEQYF
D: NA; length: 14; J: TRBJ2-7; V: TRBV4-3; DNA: TGCGCCAGCAGCCAAGAGTGGGGCCCGTACGAGCAGTACTTC; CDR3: CASSQEWGPYEQYF
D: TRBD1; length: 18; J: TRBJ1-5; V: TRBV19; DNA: TGTGCCAGTAGTAGCGGGACAGGGGGCCTCCCAGGGAATCAGCCCCAGCATTTT; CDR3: CASSSGTGGLPGNQPQHF
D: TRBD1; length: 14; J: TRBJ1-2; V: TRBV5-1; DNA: TGCGCCAGCAGCTCGAGTCAGGGGGTAAATGGCTACACCTTC; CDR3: CASSSSQGVNGYTF
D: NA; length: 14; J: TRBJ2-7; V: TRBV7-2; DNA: TGTGCCAGCAGCTTAAGACAGGCTCCCTACGAGCAGTACTTC; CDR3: CASSLRQAPYEQYF
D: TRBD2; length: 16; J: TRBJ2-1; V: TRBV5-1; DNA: TGCGCCAGCAGCCCGGGACTAGCGGACTCCTACAATGAGCAGTTCTTC; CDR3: CASSPGLADSYNEQFF
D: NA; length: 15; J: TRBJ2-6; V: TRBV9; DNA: TGTGCCAGCAGCGTAATCCTCTCTGGGGCCAACGTCCTGACTTTC; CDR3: CASSVILSGANVLTF
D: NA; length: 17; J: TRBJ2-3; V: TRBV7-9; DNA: TGTGCCAGCAGCTTAGCGTCGGGACTCCCAGGCACAGATACGCAGTATTTT; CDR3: CASSLASGLPGTDTQYF
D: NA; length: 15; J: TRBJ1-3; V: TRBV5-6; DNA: TGTGCCAGCAGCTTTGGCCTTTCCTCTGGAAACACCATATATTTT; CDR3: CASSFGLSSGNTIYF
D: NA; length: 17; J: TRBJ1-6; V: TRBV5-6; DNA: TGTGCCAGCAGCCCAGCCGGGGAGCTTTTAAATAATTCACCCCTCCACTTT; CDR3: CASSPAGELLNNSPLHF
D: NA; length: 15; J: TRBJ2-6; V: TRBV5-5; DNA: TGTGCCAGCAGCTTGGCAGGTCCTGGGGCCAACGTCCTGACTTTC; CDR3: CASSLAGPGANVLTF
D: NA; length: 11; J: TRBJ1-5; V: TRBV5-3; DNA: TGTGCCAAGCCGTTGGATCAGCCCCAGCATTTT; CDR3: CAKPLDQPQHF
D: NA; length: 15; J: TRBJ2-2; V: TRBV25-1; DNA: TGTGCCAGCAGTAGAACACAGGGGAACACCGGGGAGCTGTTTTTT; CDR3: CASSRTQGNTGELFF
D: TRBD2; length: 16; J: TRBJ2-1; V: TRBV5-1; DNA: TGCGCCAGCAGCTTGGCAGCGGGGAGCGGGCACAATGAGCAGTTCTTC; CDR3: CASSLAAGSGHNEQFF
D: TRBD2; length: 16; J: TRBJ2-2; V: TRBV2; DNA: TGTGCCAGCAGTGAACGACTAGCAGTGAACACCGGGGAGCTGTTTTTT; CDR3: CASSERLAVNTGELFF
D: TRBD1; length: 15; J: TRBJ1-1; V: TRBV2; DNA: TGTGCCAGCAGGGAAGCCGGGACAGGGCAAACTGAAGCTTTCTTT; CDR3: CASREAGTGQTEAFF
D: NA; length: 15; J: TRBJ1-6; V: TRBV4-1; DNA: TGCGCCAGCAGCCAAGTCGACAGGCGGAATTCACCCCTCCACTTT; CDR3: CASSQVDRRNSPLHF
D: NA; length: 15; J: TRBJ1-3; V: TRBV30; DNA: TGTGCCTGGACTCCCGGACTGTTCTCTGGAAACACCATATATTTT; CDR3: CAWTPGLFSGNTIYF
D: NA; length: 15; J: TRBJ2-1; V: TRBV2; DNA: TGTGCCAGCAGAAGCAGCGGAGATCCATACAATGAGCAGTTCTTC; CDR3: CASRSSGDPYNEQFF
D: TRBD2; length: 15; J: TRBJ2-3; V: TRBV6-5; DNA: TGTGCCAGCAGTTACCTCGGGAGGGCCGCAGATACGCAGTATTTT; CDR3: CASSYLGRAADTQYF
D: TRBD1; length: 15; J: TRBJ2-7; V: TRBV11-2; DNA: TGTGCCAGCAGCAGAGACAGGGATAGGACCTACGAGCAGTACTTC; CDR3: CASSRDRDRTYEQYF
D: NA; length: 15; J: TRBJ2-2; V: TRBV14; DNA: TGTGCCAGCAGCCAAGTGGGGTACGGGGCCGGGGAGCTGTTTTTT; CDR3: CASSQVGYGAGELFF
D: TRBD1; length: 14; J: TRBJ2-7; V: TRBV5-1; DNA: TGCGCCAGCAGGGAAGACAGGGCATCCTACGAGCAGTACTTC; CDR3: CASREDRASYEQYF
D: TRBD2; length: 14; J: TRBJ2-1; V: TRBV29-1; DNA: TGCAGCGTTGTAGCGGGAGGGTGGATCAATGAGCAGTTCTTC; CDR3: CSVVAGGWINEQFF
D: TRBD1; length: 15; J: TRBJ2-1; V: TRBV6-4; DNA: TGTGCCAGCAGTGAAGGGGCGACAGGGGGGAATGAGCAGTTCTTC; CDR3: CASSEGATGGNEQFF
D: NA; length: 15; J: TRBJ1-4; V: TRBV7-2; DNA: TGTGCCAGCAGCCCGCGGAGGGCGGCTAATGAAAAACTGTTTTTT; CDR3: CASSPRRAANEKLFF
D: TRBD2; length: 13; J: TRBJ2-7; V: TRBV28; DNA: TGTGCCAGCAGGCGAGCGGGAGTAGAAGAGCAGTACTTC; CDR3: CASRRAGVEEQYF
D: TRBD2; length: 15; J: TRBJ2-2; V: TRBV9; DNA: TGTGCCAGCAGCGTGACTAGCGTATACACCGGGGAGCTGTTTTTT; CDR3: CASSVTSVYTGELFF
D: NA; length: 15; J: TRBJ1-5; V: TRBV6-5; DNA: TGTGCCAGCAGTTACTCGGGACTGCCTCAATCAGCCCAGCATTTT; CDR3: CASSYSGLPQSAQHF
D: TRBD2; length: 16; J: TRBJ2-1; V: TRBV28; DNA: TGTGCCAGCACCCAAAACCGGCGGGAGGGCTACAATGAGCAGTTCTTC; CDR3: CASTQNRREGYNEQFF
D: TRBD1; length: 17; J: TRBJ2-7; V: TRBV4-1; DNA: TGCGCCAGCAGCCAAACCCCTACCAGGACAGGGACGTCCGAGCAGTACTTC; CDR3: CASSQTPTRTGTSEQYF
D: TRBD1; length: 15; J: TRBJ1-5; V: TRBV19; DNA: TGTGCCACTAGTCTTACAGGGGGAATGAATCAGCCCCAGCATTTT; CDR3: CATSLTGGMNQPQHF
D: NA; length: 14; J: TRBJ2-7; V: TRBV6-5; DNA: TGTGCCAGCAAGGTCTCGTTCGGGGGAGGCGAGCAGTACTTC; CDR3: CASKVSFGGGEQYF
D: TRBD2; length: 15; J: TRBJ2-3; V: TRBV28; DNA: TGTGCCAGCAGTTTACAGGGAGGGAGGACAGATACGCAGTATTTT; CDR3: CASSLQGGRTDTQYF
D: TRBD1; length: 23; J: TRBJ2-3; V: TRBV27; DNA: TGTGCCAGCAGTTTCCCCCTCAAGACCCGGGACAGGGGCGGCGTTACTAGCACAGATACGCAGTATTTT; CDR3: CASSFPLKTRDRGGVTSTDTQYF
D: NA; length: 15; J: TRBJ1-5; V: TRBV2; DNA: TGTGCCAGCAGTCAGGTCCAGGGAGGGATTCAGCCCCAGCATTTT; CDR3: CASSQVQGGIQPQHF